Shown below are 11 T cell receptor beta chains from a single sample sequenced in a study of T cell responses to AZD1222 COVID-19 vaccine. Method: immunoSEQ multiplex PCR; TCRdb's copy keeps in-frame clones and lacks some. The table records about 15,000 clones, about nine tenths of them present only once. The sample here was peripheral blood, taken 28 days after the second AZD1222 dose. Every receptor here comes from an adult who received the AZD1222 COVID-19 vaccine.

The chain uses TRBV3-1 (or the pseudogene TRBV3-2) and TRBJ2-7, with 11 bases aligning to TRBD2. V lost 4 bases, J lost 7 bases, and 6 bases stayed unmatched. The germline V gene has CDR1 LGHDT and CDR2 YNNKEL (reference sequence). This CDR3 is built from 14 residues. CDR3 loop: CASSPTSGKGEQYF. The CDR3, as DNA: TGTGCCAGCAGCCCGACTAGCGGGAAGGGTGAGCAGTACTTC.

V and J are TRBV19 and TRBJ2-1; TRBD1 might be the D (6 bases). The germline gives CDR1 LNHDA, CDR2 SQIVND (reference sequence). The CDR3 loop spans 15 amino acids. The V end lost 6 bases, the J end lost 0 bases, and 12 bases lay between the germline ends. CDR3 DNA: TGTGCCAGTAGGCTTGGGGGCCCCTCCTACAATGAGCAGTTCTTC. This sequence encodes CASRLGGPSYNEQFF.

The chain combines TRBV28 with TRBJ1-5; possible D gene TRBD1, 6 bases. V was clipped by 6 bases and J by 2 bases, with 8 bases between them. Germline loops: CDR1 MDHEN, CDR2 SYDVKM. This CDR3 contains 13 residues. The CDR3 sequence: CASRRQGNQPQHF. The CDR3 bases are TGTGCCAGCAGACGACAGGGCAATCAGCCCCAGCATTTT.

The V and J genes are TRBV29-1 and TRBJ1-2, with TRBD1 matching over 9 bases. Trimming at V came to 1 base and at J to 11 bases, leaving 5 bases not matched to a gene. Per the germline V gene, CDR1 is SQVTM and CDR2 is ANQGSEA. This CDR3 contains 12 residues. This CDR3 reads CSVEGTGAPYTF. CDR3 sequence (DNA): TGCAGCGTTGAAGGGACAGGGGCCCCTTACACCTTC. Looking up the rest from reference TRBV29-1 and TRBJ1-2 gives the full variable domain: SAVISQKPSRDICQRGTSLTIQCQVDSQVTMMFWYRQQPGQSLTLIATANQGSEATYESGFVIDKFPISRPNLTFSTLTVSNMSPEDSSIYLCSVEGTGAPYTFGSGTRLTVV.

A single count supports this clone. The chain carries TRBV19 and TRBJ2-1; a possible D gene is TRBD2 (5 bases). The CDR3 has 15 amino acids. Between the trimmed V and J ends, which lost 3 bases and 0 bases, there was a span of 9 bases. Germline assignment: CDR1 LNHDA and CDR2 SQIVND (reference sequence). The DNA of the CDR3 is TGTGCCAGTAGTATGAGCGGATACTCCTACAATGAGCAGTTCTTC. Amino acid sequence: CASSMSGYSYNEQFF.

V gene TRBV5-1 combines with J gene TRBJ1-1; weak D call: TRBD1 (5 bases). The CDR3 totals 18 residues. V dropped 3 bases and J dropped 4 bases, with 25 bases sitting between them. CDR1 and CDR2 (germline): SGHRS, YFSETQ. CDR3 coding DNA: TGCGCCAGCAGCTCCTTCCCTCTTTTCGAAGGGGAGACCACTGAAGCTTTCTTT. Residues: CASSSFPLFEGETTEAFF.

This clone was detected only once. The chain has TRBV11-2 and TRBJ2-5, with D hard to call. Trimming took 5 bases from V and 5 from J, leaving 15 bases between them. CDR3 size: 14 residues. Germline V gives CDR1 SGHAT, CDR2 FQNNGV. CDR3 loop: CASSPGLSGETQYF. The CDR3 bases are TGTGCCAGCAGCCCGGGTCTATCTGGGGAGACCCAGTACTTC. Complete variable domain (other parts from reference TRBV11-2 and TRBJ2-5): EAGVAQSPRYKIIEKRQSVAFWCNPISGHATLYWYQQILGQGPKLLIQFQNNGVVDDSQLPKDRFSAERLKGVDSTLKIQPAKLEDSAVYLCASSPGLSGETQYFGPGTRLLVL.

The genes are TRBV4-2 and TRBJ2-4; D call uncertain. Germline values: CDR1 LGHNA, CDR2 YNFKEQ. V dropped 0 bases and J dropped 15 bases, with 18 bases sitting between them. This CDR3 spans 14 amino acids. CDR3 loop: CASSQDSKASSPYF. The CDR3 DNA sequence: TGTGCCAGCAGCCAAGATTCGAAAGCCAGCTCTCCGTACTTC.

The chain carries TRBV6-1 and TRBJ1-4, with D hard to call. CDR3 length equals 15 residues. Trimming stripped 1 base from V and 8 bases from J, with 14 bases between. Germline loops: CDR1 MNHNS, CDR2 SASEGT. For the CDR3, the DNA is TGTGCCAGCAGTGAAGGACTAGGGAAGAGAGAAAAACTGTTTTTT. It specifies CASSEGLGKREKLFF.

The chain uses TRBV28 and TRBJ2-3; D is perhaps TRBD2 (6 bases). V gave up 6 bases and J gave up 6 bases, with 16 bases separating them. The CDR3 runs to 14 residues. Germline assignment: CDR1 MDHEN and CDR2 SYDVKM. The CDR3 spells CASRTGVLRDTQYF. The CDR3 DNA sequence: TGTGCCAGCAGGACGGGGGTTCTGAGGGATACGCAGTATTTT.

This rearrangement joins TRBV24-1 to TRBJ2-1, with 13 bases fitting TRBD2. CDR3 length: 15 amino acids. Germline V gene sequence: CDR1 KGHDR, CDR2 SFDVKD. J gave up 5 bases and V 9 bases, and 6 bases lay outside the gene matches. CDR3 amino acids: CATSLTSGRNNEQFF. CDR3 nucleotide sequence: TGTGCCACCTCCTTGACTAGCGGGAGGAACAATGAGCAGTTCTTC.